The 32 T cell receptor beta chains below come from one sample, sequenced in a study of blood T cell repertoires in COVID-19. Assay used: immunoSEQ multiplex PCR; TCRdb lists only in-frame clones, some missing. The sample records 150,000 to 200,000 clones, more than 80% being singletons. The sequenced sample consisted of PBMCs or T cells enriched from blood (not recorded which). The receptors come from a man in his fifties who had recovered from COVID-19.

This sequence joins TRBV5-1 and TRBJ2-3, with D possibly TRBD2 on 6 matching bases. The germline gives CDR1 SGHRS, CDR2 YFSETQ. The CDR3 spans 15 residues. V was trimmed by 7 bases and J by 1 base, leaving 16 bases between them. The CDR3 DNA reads TGCGCCAGCCAGCTGGAGGGAACTCGCACAGATACGCAGTATTTT. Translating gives CASQLEGTRTDTQYF. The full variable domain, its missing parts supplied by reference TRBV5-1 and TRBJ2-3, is KAGVTQTPRYLIKTRGQQVTLSCSPISGHRSVSWYQQTPGQGLQFLFEYFSETQRNKGNFPGRFSGRQFSNSRSEMNVSTLELGDSALYLCASQLEGTRTDTQYFGPGTRLTVL.

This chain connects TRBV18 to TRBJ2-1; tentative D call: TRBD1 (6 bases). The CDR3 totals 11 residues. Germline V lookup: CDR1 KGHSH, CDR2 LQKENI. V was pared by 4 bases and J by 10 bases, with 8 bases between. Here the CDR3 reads CASSQQGEQFF. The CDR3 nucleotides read TGTGCCAGCTCACAACAGGGAGAGCAGTTCTTC.

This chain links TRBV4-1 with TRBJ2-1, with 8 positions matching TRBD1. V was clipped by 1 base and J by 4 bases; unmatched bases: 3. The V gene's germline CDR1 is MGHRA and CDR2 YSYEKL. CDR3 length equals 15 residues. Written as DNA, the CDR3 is TGCGCCAGCAGCCAAGGGACAGGGTCTTACAATGAGCAGTTCTTC. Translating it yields CASSQGTGSYNEQFF.

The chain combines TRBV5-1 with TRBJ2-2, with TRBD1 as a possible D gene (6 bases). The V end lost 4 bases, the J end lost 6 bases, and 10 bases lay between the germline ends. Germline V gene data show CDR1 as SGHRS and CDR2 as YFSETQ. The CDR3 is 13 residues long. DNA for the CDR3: TGCGCCAGCAGCAATGGACAGCCCGGGGAGCTGTTTTTT. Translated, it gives CASSNGQPGELFF.

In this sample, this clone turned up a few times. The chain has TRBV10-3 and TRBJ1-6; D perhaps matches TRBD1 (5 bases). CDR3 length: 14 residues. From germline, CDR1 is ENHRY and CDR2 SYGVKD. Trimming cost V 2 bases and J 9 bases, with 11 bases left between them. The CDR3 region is CAISEGGGGSPLHF. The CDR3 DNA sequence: TGTGCCATCAGTGAGGGCGGGGGGGGTTCACCCCTCCACTTT.

CDR3 nucleotide sequence: TGCGCCAGCCCGACGAGGCGCCAGAACACCGGGGAGCTGTTTTTT. This gives the protein CASPTRRQNTGELFF. The V gene is TRBV10-1, the J gene TRBJ2-2; D remains unclear. The CDR3 is 15 residues long. The germline V and J ends were trimmed by 8 bases and 1 base, with 14 bases remaining between them. The germline gives CDR1 WNHNN, CDR2 SYGVQD (reference sequence).

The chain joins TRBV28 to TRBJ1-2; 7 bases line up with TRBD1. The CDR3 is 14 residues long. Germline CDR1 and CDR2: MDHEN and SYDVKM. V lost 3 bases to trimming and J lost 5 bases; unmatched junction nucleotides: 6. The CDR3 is CASSFGRGDYGYTF. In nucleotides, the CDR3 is TGTGCCAGCAGTTTCGGCAGGGGGGATTATGGCTACACCTTC.

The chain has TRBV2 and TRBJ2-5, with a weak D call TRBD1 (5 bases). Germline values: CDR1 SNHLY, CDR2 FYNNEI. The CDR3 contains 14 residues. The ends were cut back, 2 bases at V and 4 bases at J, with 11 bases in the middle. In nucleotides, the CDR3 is TGTGCCAGCAGTGAAAGGGGTATTGGAGAGACCCAGTACTTC. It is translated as CASSERGIGETQYF.

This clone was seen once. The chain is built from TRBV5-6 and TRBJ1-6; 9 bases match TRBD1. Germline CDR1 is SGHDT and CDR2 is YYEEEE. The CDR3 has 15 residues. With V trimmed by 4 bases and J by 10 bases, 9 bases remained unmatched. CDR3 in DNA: TGTGCCAGCAGCGTTACAGGGGGCAGGGGGTCACCCCTCCACTTT. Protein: CASSVTGGRGSPLHF.

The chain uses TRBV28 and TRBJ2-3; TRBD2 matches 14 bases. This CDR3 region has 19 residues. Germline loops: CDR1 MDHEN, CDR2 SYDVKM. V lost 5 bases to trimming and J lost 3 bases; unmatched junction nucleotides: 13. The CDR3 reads CASSPRLAGGPVMTDTQYF. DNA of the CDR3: TGTGCCAGCAGTCCAAGACTAGCGGGGGGGCCGGTTATGACAGATACGCAGTATTTT.

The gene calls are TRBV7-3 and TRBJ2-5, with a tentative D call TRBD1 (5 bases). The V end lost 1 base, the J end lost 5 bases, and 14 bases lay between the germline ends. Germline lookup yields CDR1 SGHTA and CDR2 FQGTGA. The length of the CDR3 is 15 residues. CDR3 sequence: CASSLIGSRAETQYF. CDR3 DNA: TGTGCCAGCAGCTTAATAGGGTCCAGGGCCGAGACCCAGTACTTC.

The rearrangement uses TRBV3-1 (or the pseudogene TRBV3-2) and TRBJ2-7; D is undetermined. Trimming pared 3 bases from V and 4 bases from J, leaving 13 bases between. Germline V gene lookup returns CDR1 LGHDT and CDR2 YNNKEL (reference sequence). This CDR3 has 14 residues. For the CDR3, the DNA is TGTGCCAGCAGCCATCACAATGATTGTTACGAGCAGTACTTC. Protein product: CASSHHNDCYEQYF.

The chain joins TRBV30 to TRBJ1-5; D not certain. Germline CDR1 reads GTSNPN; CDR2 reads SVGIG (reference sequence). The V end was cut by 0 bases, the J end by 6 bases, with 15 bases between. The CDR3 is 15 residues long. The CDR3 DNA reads TGTGCCTGGAGTGTACCTCGCGGTATGGCTCAGCCCCAGCATTTT. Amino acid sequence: CAWSVPRGMAQPQHF.

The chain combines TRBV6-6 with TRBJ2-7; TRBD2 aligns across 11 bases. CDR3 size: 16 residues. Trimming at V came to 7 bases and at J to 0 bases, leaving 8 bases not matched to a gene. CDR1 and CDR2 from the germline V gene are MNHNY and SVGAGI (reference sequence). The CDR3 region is CASIPSSGGSSYEQYF. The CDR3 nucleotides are TGTGCCAGCATTCCGTCTAGCGGGGGGTCCTCCTACGAGCAGTACTTC.

CDR3 sequence (DNA): TGCAGCGTGGTCGGGGTCCAAGTCGGGCAGTACTTC. Its protein is CSVVGVQVGQYF. This chain connects TRBV29-1 to TRBJ2-7, with D possibly being TRBD2 (5 bases). This CDR3 region has 12 residues. Germline V gene data show CDR1 as SQVTM and CDR2 as ANQGSEA. The V end lost 6 bases, the J end lost 9 bases, and 18 bases lay between the germline ends.

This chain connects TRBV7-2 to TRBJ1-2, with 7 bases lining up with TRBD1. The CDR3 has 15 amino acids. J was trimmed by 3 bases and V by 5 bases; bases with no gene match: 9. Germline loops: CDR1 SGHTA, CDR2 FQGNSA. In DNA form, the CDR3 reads TGTGCCAGCAGCCCAGGGGGTGGGGTGGACTATGGCTACACCTTC. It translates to CASSPGGGVDYGYTF.

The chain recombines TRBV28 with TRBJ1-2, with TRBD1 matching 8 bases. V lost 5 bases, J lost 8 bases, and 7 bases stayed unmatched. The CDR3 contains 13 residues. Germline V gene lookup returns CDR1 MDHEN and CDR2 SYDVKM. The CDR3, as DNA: TGTGCCAGCAGTCGCGGACAGGGCGGCGGCTACACCTTC. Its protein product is CASSRGQGGGYTF.

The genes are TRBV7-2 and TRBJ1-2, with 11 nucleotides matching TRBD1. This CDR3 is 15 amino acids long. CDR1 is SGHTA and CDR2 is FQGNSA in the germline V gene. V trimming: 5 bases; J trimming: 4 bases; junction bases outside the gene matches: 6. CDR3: CASSGQGAVFYGYTF. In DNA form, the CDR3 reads TGTGCCAGCAGCGGACAGGGGGCTGTTTTCTATGGCTACACCTTC.

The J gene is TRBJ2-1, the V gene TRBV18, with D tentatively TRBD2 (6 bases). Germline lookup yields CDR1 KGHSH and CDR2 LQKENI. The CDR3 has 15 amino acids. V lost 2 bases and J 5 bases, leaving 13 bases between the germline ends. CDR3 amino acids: CASSPTGLRHNEQFF. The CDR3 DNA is TGTGCCAGCTCACCAACGGGACTCAGGCACAATGAGCAGTTCTTC.

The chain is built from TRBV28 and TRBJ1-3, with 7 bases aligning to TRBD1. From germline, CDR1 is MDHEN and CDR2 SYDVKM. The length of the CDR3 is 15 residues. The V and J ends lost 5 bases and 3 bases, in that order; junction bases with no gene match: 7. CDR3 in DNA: TGTGCCAGCAGTCAGAACAGGGGATATGGAAACACCATATATTTT. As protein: CASSQNRGYGNTIYF.

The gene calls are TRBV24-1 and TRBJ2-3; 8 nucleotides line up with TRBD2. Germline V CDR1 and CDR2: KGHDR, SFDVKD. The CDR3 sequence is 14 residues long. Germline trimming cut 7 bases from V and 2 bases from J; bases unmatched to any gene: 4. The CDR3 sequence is CATSSTSVTDTQYF. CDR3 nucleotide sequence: TGTGCCACCAGCTCGACTAGCGTCACAGATACGCAGTATTTT.

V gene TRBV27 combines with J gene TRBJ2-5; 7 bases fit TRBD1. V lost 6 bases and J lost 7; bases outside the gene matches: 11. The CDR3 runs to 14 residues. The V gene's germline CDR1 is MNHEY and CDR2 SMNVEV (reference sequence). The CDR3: CASRSATGVATQYF. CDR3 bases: TGTGCCAGCAGGAGCGCAACAGGGGTAGCGACCCAGTACTTC.

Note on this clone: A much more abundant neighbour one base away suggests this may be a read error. CDR3 in DNA: TGTGCCAGCAGTCTTATGTCGGGTGGCTACACCTTC. Translation gives CASSLMSGGYTF. V and J are TRBV7-9 and TRBJ1-2, with no clear D. Per the germline V gene, CDR1 is SEHNR and CDR2 is FQNEAQ (reference sequence). The CDR3 is 12 residues long. Deletions cut 6 bases from V and 7 bases from J, with 12 bases between.

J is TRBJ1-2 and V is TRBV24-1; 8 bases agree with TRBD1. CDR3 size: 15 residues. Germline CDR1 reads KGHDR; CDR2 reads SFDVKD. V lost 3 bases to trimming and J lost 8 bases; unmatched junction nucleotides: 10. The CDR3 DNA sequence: TGTGCCACCAGTGATCGACAGGGGAGGTCAAGGGGCTACACCTTC. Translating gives CATSDRQGRSRGYTF.

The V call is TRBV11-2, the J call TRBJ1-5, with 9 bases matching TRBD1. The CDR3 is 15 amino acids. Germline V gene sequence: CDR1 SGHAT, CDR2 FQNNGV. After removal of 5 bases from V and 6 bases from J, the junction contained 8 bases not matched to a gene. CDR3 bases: TGTGCCAGCAGCCTGGGACAGGGATTGGGTCAGCCCCAGCATTTT. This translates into CASSLGQGLGQPQHF. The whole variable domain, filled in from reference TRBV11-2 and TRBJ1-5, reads EAGVAQSPRYKIIEKRQSVAFWCNPISGHATLYWYQQILGQGPKLLIQFQNNGVVDDSQLPKDRFSAERLKGVDSTLKIQPAKLEDSAVYLCASSLGQGLGQPQHFGDGTRLSIL.

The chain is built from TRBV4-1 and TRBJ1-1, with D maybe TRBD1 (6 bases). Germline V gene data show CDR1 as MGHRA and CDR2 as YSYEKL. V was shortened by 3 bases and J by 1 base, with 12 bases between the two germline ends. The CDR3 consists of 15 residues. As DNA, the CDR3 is TGCGCCAGCAGCCAGGGGGGGCAGGCGAACACTGAAGCTTTCTTT. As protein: CASSQGGQANTEAFF.

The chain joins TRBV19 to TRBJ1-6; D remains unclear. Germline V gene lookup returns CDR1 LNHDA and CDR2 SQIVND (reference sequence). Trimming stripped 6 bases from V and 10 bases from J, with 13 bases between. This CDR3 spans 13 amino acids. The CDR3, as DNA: TGTGCCAGTAGCCGGAGGGAACGATCACCCCTCCACTTT. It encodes CASSRRERSPLHF.

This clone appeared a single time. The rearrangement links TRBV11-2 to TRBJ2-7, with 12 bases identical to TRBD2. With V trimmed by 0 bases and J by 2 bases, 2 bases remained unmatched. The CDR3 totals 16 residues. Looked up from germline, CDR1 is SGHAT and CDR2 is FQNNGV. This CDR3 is CASSLDLAGGPYEQYF. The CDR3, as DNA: TGTGCCAGCAGCTTAGATCTAGCGGGGGGGCCCTACGAGCAGTACTTC.

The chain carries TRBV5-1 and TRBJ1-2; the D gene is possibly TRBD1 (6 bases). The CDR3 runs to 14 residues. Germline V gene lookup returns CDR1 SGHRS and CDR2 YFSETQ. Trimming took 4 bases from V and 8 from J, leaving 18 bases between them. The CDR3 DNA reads TGCGCCAGCAGCCAACTGACAGGCCGGGGAGGCTACACCTTC. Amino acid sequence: CASSQLTGRGGYTF.

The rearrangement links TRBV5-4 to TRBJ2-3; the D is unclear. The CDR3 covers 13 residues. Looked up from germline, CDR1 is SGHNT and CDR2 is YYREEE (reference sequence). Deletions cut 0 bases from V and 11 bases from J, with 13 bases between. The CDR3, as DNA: TGTGCCAGCAGCTTGGCCAGAACCCCGATGCAGTATTTT. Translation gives CASSLARTPMQYF.

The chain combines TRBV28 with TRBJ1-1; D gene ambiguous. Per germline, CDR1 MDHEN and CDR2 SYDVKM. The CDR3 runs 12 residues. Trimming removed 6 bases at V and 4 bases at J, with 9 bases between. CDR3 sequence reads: CASSLRVTEAFF. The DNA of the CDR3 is TGTGCCAGCAGCCTCCGGGTCACTGAAGCTTTCTTT. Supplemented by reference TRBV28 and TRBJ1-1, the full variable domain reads DVKVTQSSRYLVKRTGEKVFLECVQDMDHENMFWYRQDPGLGLRLIYFSYDVKMKEKGDIPEGYSVSREKKERFSLILESASTNQTSMYLCASSLRVTEAFFGQGTRLTVV.

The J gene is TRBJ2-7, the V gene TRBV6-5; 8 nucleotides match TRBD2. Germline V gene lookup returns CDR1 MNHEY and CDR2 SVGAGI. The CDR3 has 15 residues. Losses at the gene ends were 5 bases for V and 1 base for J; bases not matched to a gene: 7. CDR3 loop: CASSPTSGYSYEQYF. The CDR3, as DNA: TGTGCCAGCAGTCCTACTAGCGGCTATTCCTACGAGCAGTACTTC.